These T cell receptor beta chains were read from a single sample in a study of T cell responses to AZD1222 COVID-19 vaccine. Here immunoSEQ multiplex PCR was the method, and the copy in TCRdb shows in-frame clones only, minus some. The sample holds 150,000 or so clones, about 95% seen once. Source: peripheral blood, taken on day 0 of AZD1222 vaccination. These receptors were taken from an adult in good health. Each CDR3 is given without its conserved first and last residue.

>TRBJ2-1|TRBV2
ARVRQDHYNEQF
>TRBJ1-3|TRBV3-1/TRBV3-2
ASSQVAAGNTIY
>TRBJ1-5|TRBV18
ASSPGTGNNQPQH
>TRBJ2-7|TRBV14
ASSQVGKRVEQY
>TRBJ1-6|TRBV19
ASSIIQLNSPLH
>TRBJ1-4|TRBV11-2
ASSLQVAGEKLF
>TRBJ1-2|TRBV29-1
SVYRGVNYGYT
>TRBJ1-6|TRBV6-2/TRBV6-3
ASSYSKSGNSPLH
>TRBJ1-5|TRBV27
ASQETQGYGQPQH
>TRBJ1-5|TRBV3-1/TRBV3-2
ASSQEYSNQPQH
>TRBJ1-2|TRBV5-6
ASSFGDGYT
>TRBJ1-2|TRBV28
ASTQGWNGYT
>TRBJ1-1|TRBV7-8
ASSVTYRGEDTEAF
>TRBJ1-5|TRBV6-5
ASSSGTGNQPQH
>TRBJ2-1|TRBV29-1
SVLADYNEQF
>TRBJ1-2|TRBV7-6
ASSLAGGIGQGYT
>TRBJ1-2|TRBV30
AWSVWGQGGYGYT
>TRBJ1-3|TRBV15
ATSEDRFGNTIY
>TRBJ2-2|TRBV27
ASRQGASNTGELF
>TRBJ1-1|TRBV29-1
SVAFQMNTEAF
>TRBJ1-1|TRBV5-1
ASSEGIGGQTEAF
>TRBJ1-5|TRBV30
AWSVQDRQPQH
>TRBJ1-2|TRBV5-1
ASSLLDRDGGYT
>TRBJ1-4|TRBV15
ATSRDAGGNEKLF
>TRBJ2-5|TRBV5-1
ASSLLAGDSETQY
>TRBJ2-1|TRBV7-2
ASSLDDSSYNEQF
>TRBJ1-2|TRBV6-5
ASRIPGNPYGYT
>TRBJ2-1|TRBV18
ASSPFVAGGDEQF
>TRBJ1-1|TRBV29-1
SGETGYTEAF
>TRBJ1-2|TRBV9
ASSVGGGTGNYGYT
>TRBJ1-2|TRBV28
ASSLSGGGYT
>TRBJ2-7|TRBV25-1
ASSDRLAGYEQY
>TRBJ1-5|TRBV18
ASSPGPRPGIISNQPQH
>TRBJ2-5|TRBV19
ASSIAPRTSGQETQY
>TRBJ1-5|TRBV25-1
ASSDPGTGVFDQPQH
>TRBJ1-1|TRBV18
ASSPPNTETEAF
>TRBJ2-3|TRBV6-1
ASSELAPSTDTQY
>TRBJ1-1|TRBV3-1/TRBV3-2
ASSVTVNTEAF
>TRBJ1-1|TRBV10-2
ASGAAGGSNTEAF
>TRBJ1-1|TRBV10-3
AIRGTSLSEAF
>TRBJ2-3|TRBV12-3/TRBV12-4
ASRGDRADTQY
>TRBJ2-5|TRBV9
ASTPGLAGIETQY
>TRBJ1-5|TRBV30
AWRDRAGQPQH